This TCR beta chain originates from a study of blood T cell repertoires in COVID-19. The method was immunoSEQ multiplex PCR; TCRdb's version includes in-frame clones alone and lacks a portion of them. Among 50,000 to 60,000 clones listed, roughly 89% were seen once. CDR1 LGHDT and CDR2 YNNKEL come from the germline V gene (reference sequence). V shed 4 bases and J shed 0 bases, with 12 bases lying between them. CDR3 length: 15 residues. The chain carries TRBV3-1 (or the pseudogene TRBV3-2) and TRBJ1-1, with D possibly matching TRBD1 (6 bases). The sequence derives from a human donor in a cohort sampled during active COVID-19. Sequencing was done on a sample of peripheral blood. CDR3 in amino acids: CASSPHGGLNTEAFF. The CDR3 DNA follows: TGTGCCAGCAGCCCTCATGGGGGCCTGAACACTGAAGCTTTCTTT.